This T cell receptor (beta chain) was identified in a study of blood T cell repertoires in COVID-19. Study at large: Sites across the United States, Italy and Spain contributed samples from acute and convalescent COVID-19. T cells, B-cell-depleted T cells, or PBMCs supplied cDNA or gDNA.

Using immunoSEQ multiplex PCR, the repertoire was profiled, and TCRdb retains in-frame clones only, with some absent. The table has about 180,000 clones, approximately 86% seen once; the top ten hold 0.55% to 0.6%. Germline values: CDR1 MNHEY, CDR2 SMNVEV (reference sequence). This CDR3 region has 14 residues. J gave up 7 bases and V 4 bases, and 5 bases lay outside the gene matches. In this sample, this clone turned up once. Seattle patients were enrolled during active infection and followed longitudinally. This chain connects TRBV27 to TRBJ1-4; 8 bases are shared with TRBD1. The sequencing sample was made of peripheral blood. This receptor was obtained from a man aged 60-69 years with COVID-19, enrolled during active disease. The CDR3 DNA reads as TGTGCCAGCAGTTCAGGGGGCGCGGTTGAAAAACTGTTTTTT. This gives the protein CASSSGGAVEKLFF.